These T cell receptor beta chains were read from a single sample in a study of tumor-infiltrating lymphocytes in primary liver carcinoma. Via MiXCR, TCRdb re-called the multiplex PCR reads, giving one row per CDR3 protein. The table shows about 35,000 distinct CDR3 sequences, with 70% to 80% occurring only once. The material sequenced was liver tumor tissue from sampling region 4. These receptors were taken from a man aged 35-49 years with primary liver carcinoma and hepatitis B virus infection. Each CDR3 is given with its conserved first and last residue. Each record gives: clone size, J gene, D gene, V gene, CDR3 protein, CDR3 DNA. D genes are given only for firm matches. Not every row has a clone size; where given, it reads once, few, many or a size class.

clone_size: -; j_call: TRBJ2-5; d_call: TRBD2; v_call: TRBV20-1; cdr3_aa: CSAIEVSGRVRETQYF; cdr3_nt: TGCAGTGCTATTGAGGTTAGCGGGAGAGTCAGGGAGACCCAGTACTTC
clone_size: -; j_call: TRBJ2-2; d_call: -; v_call: TRBV7-9; cdr3_aa: CASRGDTGELFF; cdr3_nt: TGTGCCAGCCGGGGCGACACCGGGGAGCTGTTTTTT
clone_size: -; j_call: TRBJ1-6; d_call: -; v_call: TRBV6-5; cdr3_aa: CAGRSSGNPPLHF; cdr3_nt: TGTGCTGGCAGAAGCAGTGGCAATCCACCCCTCCACTTT
clone_size: -; j_call: TRBJ2-7; d_call: TRBD1; v_call: TRBV28; cdr3_aa: CASCLDRGRFHEQCF; cdr3_nt: TGTGCCAGCTGTTTAGACAGGGGGCGCTTCCACGAGCAGTGCTTC
clone_size: -; j_call: TRBJ1-1; d_call: -; v_call: TRBV5-1; cdr3_aa: CGISLLETATQAFF; cdr3_nt: TGCGGCATCAGCTTGCTCGAGACAGCGACCCAAGCTTTCTTT
clone_size: -; j_call: TRBJ2-1; d_call: -; v_call: TRBV18; cdr3_aa: CASTPLGTTLNEQFF; cdr3_nt: TGTGCCAGCACACCACTCGGGACGACCCTCAATGAGCAGTTCTTC
clone_size: -; j_call: TRBJ2-3; d_call: TRBD2; v_call: TRBV5-5; cdr3_aa: CARSPAGTSGSGDTQYF; cdr3_nt: TGTGCCAGAAGCCCGGCCGGGACTAGCGGGAGTGGAGATACGCAGTATTTT
clone_size: -; j_call: TRBJ1-4; d_call: -; v_call: TRBV6-1; cdr3_aa: CPSREAGIATNGKLFF; cdr3_nt: TGTCCCAGCAGAGAAGCGGGTATTGCAACTAACGGGAAGCTGTTTTTT
clone_size: -; j_call: TRBJ2-7; d_call: TRBD2; v_call: TRBV5-6; cdr3_aa: CARSNTWREGSHEQYF; cdr3_nt: TGTGCCCGCAGCAACACTTGGCGGGAGGGCTCCCACGAGCAGTACTTC
clone_size: -; j_call: TRBJ2-6; d_call: -; v_call: TRBV11-2; cdr3_aa: CTSSMGGDMSISLSGANVLTF; cdr3_nt: TGTACCAGCAGCATGGGGGGAGACATGAGCATTTCCCTCTCTGGGGCCAACGTCCTGACTTTC
clone_size: -; j_call: TRBJ1-3; d_call: -; v_call: TRBV6-6; cdr3_aa: CAGSPGGDSGNTICF; cdr3_nt: TGTGCCGGCAGTCCCGGGGGGGACTCTGGAAACACCATATGTTTT
clone_size: -; j_call: TRBJ2-7; d_call: -; v_call: TRBV11-1; cdr3_aa: CASSLMGSGEYEQYF; cdr3_nt: TGTGCTAGCAGCTTAATGGGATCGGGAGAATACGAGCAATACTTC
clone_size: -; j_call: TRBJ1-2; d_call: -; v_call: TRBV5-1; cdr3_aa: CACSLEAKYGYTF; cdr3_nt: TGCGCCTGCAGCTTGGAAGCAAAGTATGGCTACACCTTC
clone_size: -; j_call: TRBJ1-2; d_call: -; v_call: TRBV6-1; cdr3_aa: CASSEIRDGDYDYIF; cdr3_nt: TGTGCTAGCAGTGAAATAAGGGATGGGGACTATGACTACATCTTC
clone_size: -; j_call: TRBJ2-7; d_call: -; v_call: TRBV11-1; cdr3_aa: CASSLTGSGENEQYF; cdr3_nt: TGTGCCAGCAGTTTAACAGGATCGGGAGAAAACGAGCAGTACTTC
clone_size: -; j_call: TRBJ2-6; d_call: TRBD1; v_call: TRBV11-2; cdr3_aa: CASIIGGDRGIYLSGANVLTF; cdr3_nt: TGTGCCAGCATCATAGGGGGAGACAGGGGCATTTACCTCTCTGGGGCCAACGTCCTGACTTTC
clone_size: -; j_call: TRBJ2-7; d_call: -; v_call: TRBV4-3; cdr3_aa: CARSQDMPYEQHF; cdr3_nt: TGCGCCAGGAGCCAAGATATGCCCTACGAGCAGCACTTC
clone_size: few; j_call: TRBJ2-1; d_call: -; v_call: TRBV11-3; cdr3_aa: CASSLGLSKNEQLF; cdr3_nt: TGTGCCAGCAGCTTAGGCCTCTCGAAGAATGAGCAGCTCTTC
clone_size: -; j_call: TRBJ2-3; d_call: TRBD2; v_call: TRBV11-3; cdr3_aa: CTSNGSPAGGVDAQYF; cdr3_nt: TGTACCAGCAACGGCAGCCCGGCGGGAGGGGTGGATGCGCAGTATTTT
clone_size: -; j_call: TRBJ2-1; d_call: -; v_call: TRBV20-1; cdr3_aa: CSAKPPGPCNEQFF; cdr3_nt: TGCAGCGCCAAGCCCCCCGGGCCCTGCAATGAGCAGTTCTTC
clone_size: -; j_call: TRBJ1-2; d_call: -; v_call: TRBV20-1; cdr3_aa: CSARDWDNYGYIF; cdr3_nt: TGCAGTGCTAGAGATTGGGATAACTATGGCTACATCTTC
clone_size: -; j_call: TRBJ2-3; d_call: -; v_call: TRBV5-1; cdr3_aa: CASSAGLSPSTDTQYF; cdr3_nt: TGCGCCAGCAGCGCCGGACTATCGCCTAGCACAGATACGCAGTATTTT
clone_size: large; j_call: TRBJ2-7; d_call: -; v_call: TRBV6-2/TRBV6-3; cdr3_aa: CASSYSIYEQYF; cdr3_nt: TGTGCCAGCAGTTACTCGATCTACGAGCAGTACTTC
clone_size: -; j_call: TRBJ2-7; d_call: -; v_call: TRBV24-1; cdr3_aa: CATSNAVAYEQYF; cdr3_nt: TGTGCCACCAGCAACGCGGTCGCCTACGAGCAGTACTTC
clone_size: once; j_call: TRBJ2-7; d_call: TRBD1; v_call: TRBV7-9; cdr3_aa: CASSHRDRNYEEYF; cdr3_nt: TGCGCCAGCAGCCACCGGGACAGAAACTACGAGGAGTACTTC
clone_size: -; j_call: TRBJ2-1; d_call: TRBD2; v_call: TRBV7-9; cdr3_aa: CVSSLVTSGRNNEQFF; cdr3_nt: TGTGTCAGCAGCTTAGTCACTAGCGGGAGAAACAATGAGCAGTTTTTC
clone_size: -; j_call: TRBJ2-7; d_call: -; v_call: TRBV5-1; cdr3_aa: CASGLGRGLYEQYF; cdr3_nt: TGCGCCAGCGGTTTGGGACGGGGGCTCTACGAGCAGTACTTC
clone_size: many; j_call: TRBJ2-2; d_call: -; v_call: TRBV2; cdr3_aa: CASSEVETANTGELFF; cdr3_nt: TGTGCCAGCAGTGAAGTGGAGACAGCAAACACCGGGGAGCTGTTTTTT
clone_size: -; j_call: TRBJ2-1; d_call: TRBD2; v_call: TRBV28; cdr3_aa: CASILRLAGSRSEQFF; cdr3_nt: TGTGCCAGCATCCTGCGACTAGCGGGATCTCGGAGTGAGCAGTTCTTC
clone_size: medium-sized; j_call: TRBJ1-1; d_call: -; v_call: TRBV5-6; cdr3_aa: CASSLSQHTEAFF; cdr3_nt: TGTGCCAGCAGCTTGTCCCAGCACACTGAAGCTTTCTTT
clone_size: -; j_call: TRBJ2-7; d_call: -; v_call: TRBV29-1; cdr3_aa: CSVGASGDPYEQHF; cdr3_nt: TGCAGCGTTGGGGCTAGTGGGGACCCTTACGAGCAGCACTTC
clone_size: once; j_call: TRBJ2-7; d_call: TRBD1; v_call: TRBV6-5; cdr3_aa: CATSYRGYEQYF; cdr3_nt: TGTGCCACCAGCTACAGGGGTTACGAGCAGTACTTC
clone_size: -; j_call: TRBJ2-1; d_call: -; v_call: TRBV6-6; cdr3_aa: CVSSLGTHNEQLF; cdr3_nt: TGTGTCAGCAGTTTGGGGACCCACAATGAGCAGCTCTTC
clone_size: -; j_call: TRBJ2-7; d_call: -; v_call: TRBV14; cdr3_aa: CASSQGLSLQYF; cdr3_nt: TGTGCCAGCAGCCAAGGATTGAGCTTGCAGTACTTC
clone_size: -; j_call: TRBJ1-5; d_call: -; v_call: TRBV29-1; cdr3_aa: CSVVGQINQQQHF; cdr3_nt: TGCAGCGTTGTCGGACAGATCAATCAACAACAGCATTTT
clone_size: many; j_call: TRBJ1-1; d_call: TRBD1; v_call: TRBV6-6; cdr3_aa: CASSGTGVRTAAFF; cdr3_nt: TGTGCCAGCAGTGGGACAGGGGTAAGGACTGCGGCTTTCTTT
clone_size: few; j_call: TRBJ2-1; d_call: TRBD2; v_call: TRBV24-1; cdr3_aa: CATRLAGGNERFF; cdr3_nt: TGTGCCACCAGGCTAGCGGGAGGTAATGAGCGGTTCTTC
clone_size: -; j_call: TRBJ1-2; d_call: -; v_call: TRBV29-1; cdr3_aa: CSGGLNYGYTF; cdr3_nt: TGCAGCGGAGGATTGAACTATGGCTACACCTTC
clone_size: -; j_call: TRBJ2-1; d_call: -; v_call: TRBV4-2; cdr3_aa: CGSSQDRTTGGEQFF; cdr3_nt: TGTGGCAGCAGCCAAGATCGGACTACCGGCGGTGAGCAATTCTTC
clone_size: -; j_call: TRBJ2-3; d_call: TRBD2; v_call: TRBV11-2; cdr3_aa: CASSEVPQRLAVTGTQYF; cdr3_nt: TGTGCCAGTAGCGAGGTCCCACAGAGACTAGCGGTCACAGGTACGCAGTATTTT
clone_size: -; j_call: TRBJ1-1; d_call: -; v_call: TRBV30; cdr3_aa: CAWKCGINEAFF; cdr3_nt: TGTGCCTGGAAGTGCGGTATCAATGAAGCTTTCTTT
clone_size: few; j_call: TRBJ1-1; d_call: TRBD1; v_call: TRBV14; cdr3_aa: CASSPERDRGNIEAFF; cdr3_nt: TGTGCCAGCAGCCCTGAAAGGGACAGAGGTAACATTGAAGCTTTCTTT
clone_size: -; j_call: TRBJ2-7; d_call: -; v_call: TRBV4-3; cdr3_aa: CASSQVLTGSYEQYF; cdr3_nt: TGCGCCAGCAGTCAAGTCCTGACGGGCTCCTACGAGCAGTACTTC
clone_size: -; j_call: TRBJ2-5; d_call: -; v_call: TRBV29-1; cdr3_aa: CSVEADMGRAETQYF; cdr3_nt: TGCAGTGTTGAAGCGGACATGGGGCGTGCAGAGACCCAGTACTTC
clone_size: -; j_call: TRBJ2-7; d_call: TRBD1; v_call: TRBV28; cdr3_aa: CVSSAPRTGGKYVQYF; cdr3_nt: TGTGTCAGCAGTGCCCCAAGGACAGGGGGAAAATACGTGCAGTACTTC
clone_size: medium-sized; j_call: TRBJ2-1; d_call: TRBD2; v_call: TRBV4-1; cdr3_aa: CASSQVDLGLAGYNEQFF; cdr3_nt: TGCGCCAGCAGCCAAGTGGATCTCGGGCTAGCGGGCTACAATGAGCAGTTCTTC
clone_size: -; j_call: TRBJ2-1; d_call: -; v_call: TRBV20-1; cdr3_aa: CSAGAGWGSYNEQFF; cdr3_nt: TGCAGTGCTGGAGCAGGGTGGGGCTCCTACAATGAGCAGTTCTTC
clone_size: -; j_call: TRBJ1-2; d_call: -; v_call: TRBV7-9; cdr3_aa: CASRWDGGFHGYTF; cdr3_nt: TGTGCCAGCAGATGGGACGGAGGGTTTCATGGTTACACCTTC
clone_size: -; j_call: TRBJ2-6; d_call: -; v_call: TRBV28; cdr3_aa: CTSSLLGSGTNVLTF; cdr3_nt: TGTACCAGCAGTTTACTTGGCTCTGGGACCAACGTCCTGACTTTC
clone_size: -; j_call: TRBJ2-1; d_call: TRBD1; v_call: TRBV4-2; cdr3_aa: CASSRDWRTGRIYNELFF; cdr3_nt: TGTGCCAGCAGCCGAGATTGGAGGACAGGCAGAATCTACAATGAGCTGTTCTTC
clone_size: once; j_call: TRBJ1-2; d_call: -; v_call: TRBV6-2/TRBV6-3; cdr3_aa: CASSSGPMNYCCTF; cdr3_nt: TGTGCCAGCAGCTCAGGACCAATGAACTATTGCTGCACCTTC
clone_size: -; j_call: TRBJ2-3; d_call: TRBD1; v_call: TRBV12-3/TRBV12-4; cdr3_aa: CASSWDRDRSDTQYF; cdr3_nt: TGTGCAAGCAGTTGGGACAGGGATAGATCAGATACGCAGTATTTT
clone_size: -; j_call: TRBJ1-4; d_call: TRBD1; v_call: TRBV5-1; cdr3_aa: CASRQGSNVKLFF; cdr3_nt: TGCGCTAGCAGACAGGGCAGTAATGTAAAACTGTTTTTT
clone_size: -; j_call: TRBJ2-1; d_call: TRBD2; v_call: TRBV28; cdr3_aa: CASSFWREGDVQFF; cdr3_nt: TGTGCCAGCAGTTTCTGGCGGGAGGGCGATGTGCAGTTCTTC
clone_size: -; j_call: TRBJ2-1; d_call: TRBD2; v_call: TRBV6-1; cdr3_aa: CASRGGLAGLYELFF; cdr3_nt: TGCGCCAGCAGGGGGGGACTAGCGGGGCTTTATGAGCTGTTCTTC
clone_size: medium-sized; j_call: TRBJ2-5; d_call: -; v_call: TRBV30; cdr3_aa: CAWSKRSGETQYF; cdr3_nt: TGTGCCTGGAGTAAGAGATCAGGGGAGACCCAGTACTTC
clone_size: once; j_call: TRBJ2-7; d_call: TRBD1; v_call: TRBV11-2; cdr3_aa: CARSLRWTGENEQYF; cdr3_nt: TGTGCCCGCAGCCTACGATGGACAGGGGAAAACGAGCAATACTTC
clone_size: once; j_call: TRBJ1-2; d_call: -; v_call: TRBV6-2/TRBV6-3; cdr3_aa: CASNPGPMNYGCTF; cdr3_nt: TGTGCCAGCAACCCCGGACCAATGAACTATGGCTGCACCTTC
clone_size: -; j_call: TRBJ1-5; d_call: -; v_call: TRBV11-3; cdr3_aa: CASSDRYSDQPQHF; cdr3_nt: TGTGCCAGCAGTGACAGGTATAGTGATCAGCCCCAGCATTTT